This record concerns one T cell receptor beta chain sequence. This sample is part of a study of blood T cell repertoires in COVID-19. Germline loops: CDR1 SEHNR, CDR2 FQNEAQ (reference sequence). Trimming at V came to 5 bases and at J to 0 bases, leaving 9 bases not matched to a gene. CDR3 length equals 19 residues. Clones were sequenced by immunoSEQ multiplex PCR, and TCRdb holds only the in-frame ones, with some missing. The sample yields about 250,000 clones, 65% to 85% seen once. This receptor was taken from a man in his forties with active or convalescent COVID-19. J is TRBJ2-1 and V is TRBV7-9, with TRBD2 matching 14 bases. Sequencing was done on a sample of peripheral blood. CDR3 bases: TGTGCCAGCAGCGTCGGACTAGCGGGGGGCTCCTTCTCCTACAATGAGCAGTTCTTC. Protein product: CASSVGLAGGSFSYNEQFF.